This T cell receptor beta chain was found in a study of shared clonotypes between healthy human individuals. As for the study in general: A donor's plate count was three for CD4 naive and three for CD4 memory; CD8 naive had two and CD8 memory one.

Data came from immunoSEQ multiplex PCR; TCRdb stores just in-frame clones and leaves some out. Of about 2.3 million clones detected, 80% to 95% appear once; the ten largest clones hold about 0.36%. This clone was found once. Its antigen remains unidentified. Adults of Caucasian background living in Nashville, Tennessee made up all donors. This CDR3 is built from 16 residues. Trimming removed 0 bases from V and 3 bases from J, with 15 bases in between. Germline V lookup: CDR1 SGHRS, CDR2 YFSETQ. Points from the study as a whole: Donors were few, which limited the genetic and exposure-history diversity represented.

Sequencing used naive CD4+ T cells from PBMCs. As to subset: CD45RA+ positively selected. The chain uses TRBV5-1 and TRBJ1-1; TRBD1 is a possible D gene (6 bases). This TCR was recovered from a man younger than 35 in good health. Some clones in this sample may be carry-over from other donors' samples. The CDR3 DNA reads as TGCGCCAGCAGCTTGGATCGGACAGATGGGTACACTGAAGCTTTCTTT. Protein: CASSLDRTDGYTEAFF.